This T cell receptor beta chain was observed in a study of PD-L1 blockade in urothelial cancer. The overall study: Blood was evaluated 3 weeks (second dose) and 6 weeks after therapy began. Specimens of blood held a median count of roughly 150,000 T cells.

A spike-in of synthetic TCR analog templates was added to each PCR. Only in-frame clones appear in the TCRdb table, and some are missing; sequencing was by immunoSEQ multiplex PCR. The sample holds about 120,000 clones, roughly 90% seen once. Germline values: CDR1 SGHVS, CDR2 FNYEAQ. Germline trimming cut 5 bases from V and 9 bases from J; bases unmatched to any gene: 5. The CDR3 has 12 residues. This sample's time point: peripheral blood 6 weeks after treatment start. Between 1 and 8 samples, pretreatment and on-treatment, were given by each patient. Sequencing used PBMCs, obtained around atezolizumab (anti-PD-L1) treatment. The chain couples TRBV7-6 to TRBJ2-5; 8 bases align to TRBD1. This TCR derives from a man aged 60 to 69 with urothelial cancer. The CDR3, as DNA: TGTGCCAGCAGCCCCCCAGGGGGCCCCCAGTACTTC. Amino acid sequence: CASSPPGGPQYF.